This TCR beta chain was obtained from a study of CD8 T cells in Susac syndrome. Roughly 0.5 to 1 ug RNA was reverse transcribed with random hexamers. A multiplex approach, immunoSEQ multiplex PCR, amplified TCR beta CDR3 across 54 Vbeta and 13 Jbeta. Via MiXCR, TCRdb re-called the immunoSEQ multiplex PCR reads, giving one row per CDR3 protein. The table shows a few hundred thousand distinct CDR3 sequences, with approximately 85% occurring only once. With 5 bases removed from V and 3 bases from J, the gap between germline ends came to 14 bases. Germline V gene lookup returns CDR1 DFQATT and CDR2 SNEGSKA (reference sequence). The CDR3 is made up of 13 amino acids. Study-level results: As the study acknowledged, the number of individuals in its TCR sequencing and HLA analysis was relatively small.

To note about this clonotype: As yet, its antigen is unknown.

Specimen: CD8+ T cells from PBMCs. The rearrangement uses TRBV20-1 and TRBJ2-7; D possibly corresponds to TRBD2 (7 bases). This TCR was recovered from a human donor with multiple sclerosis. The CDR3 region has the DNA TGCAGTGCTCGGACTAGGGGGAACTACGAGCAGTACTTC. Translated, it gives CSARTRGNYEQYF.